The 29 T cell receptor beta chains in this list originate from one sample, sequenced in a study of radiation and T cells in renal cell carcinoma. The treatment denotes: 15 Gy SBRT to primary tumor, nephrectomy 4 weeks later. Clones were sequenced by immunoSEQ multiplex PCR, and TCRdb holds only the in-frame ones, with some missing. In the table there are about 9,600 clones, roughly 59% of which are singletons. Sequenced material: tumor tissue, taken from a patient whose treatment included radiotherapy and nephrectomy. These receptors originate from a woman aged 45-60 years with renal cell carcinoma.

This clone occurred a few times. This chain uses TRBV7-9 with TRBJ1-2, with D unresolved. The CDR3 contains 14 residues. V was cut by 7 bases and J by 4 bases, with 16 bases left in between. CDR1 is SEHNR, CDR2 FQNEAQ, per germline (reference sequence). The CDR3 sequence: CASNEGSRSYGYTF. CDR3 coding DNA: TGTGCCAGCAACGAAGGGTCACGGAGCTATGGCTACACCTTC.

This chain connects TRBV2 to TRBJ1-1; a weak D match, TRBD1 (5 bases). The germline V and J ends were trimmed by 5 bases and 1 base, with 8 bases remaining between them. Germline-derived CDR1 and CDR2 are SNHLY and FYNNEI. This CDR3 has 13 residues. The CDR3 region has the DNA TGTGCCAGCAGTCAGGGAGAGAACACTGAAGCTTTCTTT. It specifies CASSQGENTEAFF.

This clone was seen just once. The CDR3 sequence is CASSSEGLGYEQYF. CDR3 nucleotides: TGTGCCAGCAGCTCGGAGGGACTAGGATACGAGCAGTACTTC. The rearrangement uses TRBV7-3 and TRBJ2-7, with 8 bases lining up with TRBD2. CDR1 and CDR2 (germline): SGHTA, FQGTGA. The ends lost 4 bases at V and 4 bases at J; junction bases unmatched: 6. This CDR3 has 14 amino acids.

In DNA form, the CDR3 reads TGTGCCAGCAGCTTAGGGGGCCGGGGCTCCTACAATGAGCAGTTCTTC. It translates to CASSLGGRGSYNEQFF. This chain uses TRBV7-8 with TRBJ2-1, with D tentatively TRBD1 or TRBD2 (5 bases each). Germline assignment: CDR1 SGHVS and CDR2 FQNEAQ. The CDR3 runs 16 residues. V lost 1 base to trimming and J lost 0 bases, with 10 bases between them.

Judged by abundance, this clone is medium-sized. This rearrangement joins TRBV10-2 to TRBJ2-2, with 9 nucleotides matching TRBD1. Germline V gives CDR1 WSHSY, CDR2 SAAADI. The CDR3 totals 14 residues. J gave up 2 bases and V 9 bases, and 4 bases lay outside the gene matches. The CDR3 here is CASRDRENTGELFF. DNA of the CDR3: TGCGCCAGTAGGGACAGGGAAAACACCGGGGAGCTGTTTTTT.

In this sample, this clone turned up a few times. V is TRBV28 and J is TRBJ1-5, with TRBD1 matching 7 bases. With 6 bases clipped from V and 6 bases from J, the junction kept 11 bases outside the gene matches. The CDR3 covers 15 residues. Germline values: CDR1 MDHEN, CDR2 SYDVKM. Here the CDR3 reads CASSPTDRPSQPQHF. The CDR3 region has the DNA TGTGCCAGCAGCCCTACGGACAGGCCCTCTCAGCCCCAGCATTTT.

The rearrangement joins TRBV9 to TRBJ2-5; maybe TRBD2 (5 bases). Germline lookup yields CDR1 SGDLS and CDR2 YYNGEE. The CDR3 has 15 residues. V was shortened by 4 bases and J by 4 bases, with 17 bases between the two germline ends. The CDR3 DNA is TGTGCCAGCAGCCAAACCGGGGTGTTGGGAGAGACCCAGTACTTC. It encodes CASSQTGVLGETQYF.

The gene calls are TRBV28 and TRBJ2-7, with D perhaps TRBD1 (5 bases). The CDR3 is 12 residues long. V gave up 6 bases and J gave up 6 bases, with 12 bases separating them. CDR1 and CDR2 from the germline V gene are MDHEN and SYDVKM. CDR3 amino acids: CASSQDRLEQYF. The CDR3 DNA is TGTGCCAGCAGCCAAGACAGACTCGAGCAGTACTTC. Full variable domain (outside the CDR3, taken from reference TRBV28 and TRBJ2-7): DVKVTQSSRYLVKRTGEKVFLECVQDMDHENMFWYRQDPGLGLRLIYFSYDVKMKEKGDIPEGYSVSREKKERFSLILESASTNQTSMYLCASSQDRLEQYFGPGTRLTVT.

V gene TRBV5-1 combines with J gene TRBJ2-1; the D gene is possibly TRBD1 (6 bases). The germline V gene has CDR1 SGHRS and CDR2 YFSETQ. CDR3 length: 12 amino acids. V lost 3 bases, J lost 5 bases, and 6 bases lay in between. CDR3 sequence: CASSWDNNEQFF. In DNA form, the CDR3 reads TGCGCCAGCAGCTGGGACAACAATGAGCAGTTCTTC.

Only one count was recorded for this clone. This sequence joins TRBV9 and TRBJ2-1; D gene uncertain. The germline V gene has CDR1 SGDLS and CDR2 YYNGEE. V lost 0 bases and J 9 bases, leaving 10 bases between the germline ends. The CDR3 consists of 13 residues. CDR3 in amino acids: CASSVEGGFEQFF. CDR3 nucleotides: TGTGCCAGCAGCGTAGAAGGTGGGTTTGAGCAGTTCTTC.

This chain connects TRBV5-1 to TRBJ2-3; D gene ambiguous. Germline CDR1 reads SGHRS; CDR2 reads YFSETQ. Trimming took 0 bases from V and 2 from J, leaving 7 bases between them. This CDR3 has 14 residues. The CDR3 protein is CASSLGLNTDTQYF. The CDR3 bases are TGCGCCAGCAGCTTGGGCCTCAACACAGATACGCAGTATTTT. Filled out from reference TRBV5-1 and TRBJ2-3, the complete variable domain reads KAGVTQTPRYLIKTRGQQVTLSCSPISGHRSVSWYQQTPGQGLQFLFEYFSETQRNKGNFPGRFSGRQFSNSRSEMNVSTLELGDSALYLCASSLGLNTDTQYFGPGTRLTVL.

The sample holds a few counts of this clone. This rearrangement joins TRBV7-2 to TRBJ1-2; 7 bases align to TRBD1. CDR1 is SGHTA, CDR2 FQGNSA, per germline. The CDR3 covers 13 residues. V was clipped by 5 bases and J by 3 bases; unmatched bases: 3. CDR3 loop: CASSPGTDYGYTF. For the CDR3, the DNA is TGTGCCAGCAGCCCCGGGACAGACTATGGCTACACCTTC.

The J gene is TRBJ1-5, the V gene TRBV7-2; TRBD1 might be the D (6 bases). Germline CDR1 and CDR2: SGHTA and FQGNSA. Trimming shortened V by 5 bases and J by 4 bases, and 15 bases separated the two germline ends. This CDR3 region has 15 residues. CDR3 sequence: CASSPTGTSNQPQHF. In DNA, the CDR3 is TGTGCCAGCAGCCCGACGGGGACATCAAATCAGCCCCAGCATTTT.

A word on this clone: A far larger clone is only one base removed, so a read error is likely. The same CDR3 is also encoded by other DNA sequences in this sample. This sequence joins TRBV5-1 and TRBJ2-1, with D unresolved. Deletions cut 0 bases from V and 5 bases from J, with 3 bases between. The CDR3 runs to 12 residues. Germline V lookup: CDR1 SGHRS, CDR2 YFSETQ. The chain's CDR3 is CASSLVDNEQFF. As DNA, the CDR3 is TGCGCCAGCAGCTTGGTCGACAATGAGCAGTTCTTC.

The chain uses TRBV7-2 and TRBJ2-7, with TRBD1 matching over 8 bases. V shed 1 base and J 6 bases; nucleotides not matched to a gene: 8. The length of the CDR3 is 15 residues. CDR1 and CDR2 from the germline V gene are SGHTA and FQGNSA. CDR3 DNA sequence: TGTGCCAGCAGCTTAGACACCGGGACAGGCGGCGAGCAGTACTTC. This gives the protein CASSLDTGTGGEQYF.

This clone was picked up a small number of times. This CDR3 reads CASSPGQLSSGNTIYF. For the CDR3, the DNA is TGTGCCAGCAGCCCGGGACAGCTGAGCTCTGGAAACACCATATATTTT. V is TRBV9 and J is TRBJ1-3, with 7 bases identical to TRBD1. Germline V lookup: CDR1 SGDLS, CDR2 YYNGEE. Unmatched junction bases numbered 7, after V lost 4 bases and J lost 0 bases. The length of the CDR3 is 16 residues.

This clone was found a few times. V usage is TRBV7-2 and J usage is TRBJ1-5; D possibly corresponds to TRBD1 (5 bases). The V end lost 1 base, the J end lost 3 bases, and 10 bases lay between the germline ends. Germline-derived CDR1 and CDR2 are SGHTA and FQGNSA. The CDR3 is 15 amino acids. This CDR3 is CASSLEAGFNQPQHF. The DNA of the CDR3 is TGTGCCAGCAGCTTAGAAGCAGGGTTCAATCAGCCCCAGCATTTT.

The chain combines TRBV4-1 with TRBJ1-2; TRBD1 matches at 9 bases. Trimming removed 4 bases from V and 4 bases from J; junction bases left unmatched: 16. This CDR3 comprises 18 residues. The germline V gene encodes CDR1 MGHRA and CDR2 YSYEKL. Here the CDR3 reads CASSPGSPDRGRSYGYTF. In DNA form, the CDR3 reads TGCGCCAGCAGCCCCGGGTCTCCGGACAGGGGACGGAGCTATGGCTACACCTTC.

The chain is built from TRBV5-6 and TRBJ2-4; D is perhaps TRBD2 (5 bases). The CDR3 consists of 15 residues. The germline V gene encodes CDR1 SGHDT and CDR2 YYEEEE. The V gene lost 0 bases and the J gene lost 8 bases, with 15 bases spanning the gap. For the CDR3, the DNA is TGTGCCAGCAGCTTGGATTCCACGGGGTTTGACATTCAGTACTTC. Protein: CASSLDSTGFDIQYF. Based on the CDR3 plus reference TRBV5-6 and TRBJ2-4, the full variable domain is DAGVTQSPTHLIKTRGQQVTLRCSPKSGHDTVSWYQQALGQGPQFIFQYYEEEERQRGNFPDRFSGHQFPNYSSELNVNALLLGDSALYLCASSLDSTGFDIQYFGAGTRLSVL.

A few counts support this clone. This rearrangement joins TRBV4-3 to TRBJ2-7; 8 bases fit TRBD2. The CDR3 runs to 16 residues. After removal of 4 bases from V and 2 bases from J, the junction contained 10 bases not matched to a gene. Germline V gene lookup returns CDR1 LGHNA and CDR2 YSLEER. CDR3 residues: CASSLQHSSGPYEQYF. CDR3 DNA sequence: TGCGCCAGCAGCCTGCAACATTCTAGCGGGCCCTACGAGCAGTACTTC.

The chain links TRBV19 to TRBJ2-2, with D tentatively TRBD1 or TRBD2 (5 bases each). This CDR3 spans 15 amino acids. Germline V lookup: CDR1 LNHDA, CDR2 SQIVND (reference sequence). V shed 3 bases and J shed 0 bases, with 8 bases lying between them. The CDR3 reads CASSMRGPNTGELFF. CDR3 in DNA: TGTGCCAGTAGTATGAGGGGCCCGAACACCGGGGAGCTGTTTTTT.

This chain uses TRBV11-2 with TRBJ2-5, with D perhaps TRBD2 (5 bases). The V gene lost 4 bases and the J gene lost 7 bases, with 10 bases spanning the gap. The CDR3 consists of 12 residues. The germline V gene encodes CDR1 SGHAT and CDR2 FQNNGV. CDR3 sequence reads: CASSSNSGTQYF. DNA for the CDR3: TGTGCCAGCAGCTCTAACAGCGGGACCCAGTACTTC. The entire variable domain, with the rest obtained from reference TRBV11-2 and TRBJ2-5, is as follows: EAGVAQSPRYKIIEKRQSVAFWCNPISGHATLYWYQQILGQGPKLLIQFQNNGVVDDSQLPKDRFSAERLKGVDSTLKIQPAKLEDSAVYLCASSSNSGTQYFGPGTRLLVL.

The chain couples TRBV6-4 to TRBJ1-2; TRBD1 aligns across 7 bases. This CDR3 has 12 residues. Germline V CDR1 and CDR2: MRHNA, SNTAGT. V lost 2 bases and J lost 6; bases outside the gene matches: 0. The DNA for the CDR3 is TGTGCCAGCAGTGACAGGGGGCATGGCTACACCTTC. It is translated as CASSDRGHGYTF.

The gene calls are TRBV6-5 and TRBJ1-4; D not certain. CDR1 is MNHEY and CDR2 is SVGAGI in the germline V gene. The ends were cut back, 2 bases at V and 12 bases at J, with 10 bases in the middle. The CDR3 is 12 residues long. CDR3 in amino acids: CASSYGKRELFF. The CDR3 coding sequence is TGTGCCAGCAGTTACGGGAAGAGGGAACTGTTTTTT.

V usage is TRBV11-2 and J usage is TRBJ2-1; 14 bases agree with TRBD2. Germline assignment: CDR1 SGHAT and CDR2 FQNNGV. The CDR3 is made up of 17 amino acids. With 2 bases clipped from V and 7 bases from J, the junction kept 7 bases outside the gene matches. CDR3 in DNA: TGTGCCAGCAGCTTACGACGACTAGCGGGGGGGTTGAATGAGCAGTTCTTC. It encodes CASSLRRLAGGLNEQFF.

CDR3 region: CASTSQSGTGNTEAFF. Written as DNA, the CDR3 is TGTGCCAGTACCTCCCAGAGTGGGACGGGGAACACTGAAGCTTTCTTT. The chain is built from TRBV19 and TRBJ1-1; D might be TRBD1 (5 bases). Trimming stripped 7 bases from V and 1 base from J, with 19 bases between. The CDR3 contains 16 residues. Germline V gene sequence: CDR1 LNHDA, CDR2 SQIVND (reference sequence).

The rearrangement links TRBV6-1 to TRBJ1-2; 10 nucleotides agree with TRBD1. CDR1 is MNHNS, CDR2 SASEGT, per germline. The CDR3 sequence is 14 residues long. Losses at the gene ends were 6 bases for V and 7 bases for J; bases not matched to a gene: 8. CDR3 sequence (DNA): TGTGCCAGCAGATTGACAGGGGGCACGAGTGGCTACACCTTC. As protein: CASRLTGGTSGYTF.

V and J are TRBV5-6 and TRBJ1-2, with unresolved D. Germline V CDR1 and CDR2: SGHDT, YYEEEE. V was shortened by 0 bases and J by 0 bases, with 12 bases between the two germline ends. The CDR3 has 16 residues. The CDR3 DNA follows: TGTGCCAGCAGCTTGGCCGGCCTTGCAGCTAACTATGGCTACACCTTC. It translates to CASSLAGLAANYGYTF.

The chain recombines TRBV5-4 with TRBJ2-1, with 13 bases identical to TRBD2. The ends lost 2 bases at V and 7 bases at J; junction bases unmatched: 3. The length of the CDR3 is 15 residues. Germline assignment: CDR1 SGHNT and CDR2 YYREEE (reference sequence). CDR3 sequence (DNA): TGTGCCAGCAGCTTTGGACTAGCGGGAGTAAATGAGCAGTTCTTC. Its protein is CASSFGLAGVNEQFF. The variable domain in full, with the rest retrieved from reference TRBV5-4 and TRBJ2-1, is ETGVTQSPTHLIKTRGQQVTLRCSSQSGHNTVSWYQQALGQGPQFIFQYYREEENGRGNFPPRFSGLQFPNYSSELNVNALELDDSALYLCASSFGLAGVNEQFFGPGTRLTVL.